What follows describes a single T cell receptor (beta chain). Assay used: immunoSEQ multiplex PCR; TCRdb lists only in-frame clones, some missing. The table has approximately 83,000 clones, approximately 95% seen once. Germline assignment: CDR1 SGHVS and CDR2 FNYEAQ. This CDR3 contains 15 residues. Trimming took 5 bases from V and 0 from J, leaving 14 bases between them. This specimen comes from a study of control samples from healthy donors and cancer patients. This receptor was identified in a woman aged 25 to 45 in good health. Sequencing was performed on blood. The J gene is TRBJ2-7, the V gene TRBV7-6; D is perhaps TRBD1 or TRBD2 (5 bases each). CDR3 in DNA: TGTGCCAGCAGCCAGCGGTGGGGGAGCTCCTACGAGCAGTACTTC. Translated, it gives CASSQRWGSSYEQYF.